This paragraph covers one TCR beta chain sequence. Its specificity is not known. TCRdb reprocessed the RT-PCR reads with MiXCR, giving one entry per CDR3 protein. The sample holds 700,000 to 800,000 distinct CDR3 sequences, approximately 17% seen once. This entry belongs to a study of response to subunit inactivated influenza vaccine. Germline V gene data show CDR1 as SGHTA and CDR2 as FQGNSA. This CDR3 has 15 amino acids. V dropped 4 bases and J dropped 4; count of bases not matched to a gene: 6. General study findings and limits: A suggestion made by the authors is that each seasonal influenza vaccination recruits few new T cells.

The sequences come from PBMCs from blood, collected roughly 5 days after vaccination. The TCR sequence derives from a man in his fifties who received an inactivated influenza vaccine. The V gene is TRBV7-2, the J gene TRBJ2-1; 8 bases fit TRBD2. The CDR3 reads CASSSSAGGYNEQFF. Here the CDR3 DNA reads TGTGCCAGCAGCTCCTCTGCGGGAGGTTACAATGAGCAGTTCTTC.